This entry lists 31 T cell receptor beta chains sequenced from one sample in a study of shared T cell receptors in the human thymus. The protocol was immunoSEQ multiplex PCR, while the TCRdb copy is restricted to in-frame clones and leaves out a portion. The data contain 600,000 or so clones, 87% of them singletons. The same sample was also used in a study of human thymus T cells.

The specimen sequenced was thymocytes. All receptors come from a boy younger than two with a congenital heart defect.

The genes are TRBV11-2 and TRBJ2-7; 8 bases fit TRBD1. V gave up 2 bases and J gave up 5 bases; unmatched junction bases: 8. The CDR3 is 15 amino acids. From germline, CDR1 is SGHAT and CDR2 FQNNGV. CDR3 region: CASSLTPADRDEQYF. CDR3 DNA: TGTGCCAGCAGCTTAACCCCGGCGGACAGGGACGAGCAGTACTTC.

V usage is TRBV6-5 and J usage is TRBJ2-2; 13 nucleotides match TRBD2. Trimming removed 6 bases from V and 8 bases from J; junction bases left unmatched: 6. This CDR3 is built from 15 residues. The germline CDR1 and CDR2 sequences are MNHEY and SVGAGI. CDR3 residues: CASRCGLAGEGELFF. In DNA, the CDR3 is TGTGCCAGCAGATGTGGACTAGCGGGAGAGGGGGAGCTGTTTTTT.

This clone has only one observation. The chain links TRBV4-3 to TRBJ1-2; 7 bases fit TRBD1. The germline V gene encodes CDR1 LGHNA and CDR2 YSLEER. Trimming removed 7 bases from V and 4 bases from J; junction bases left unmatched: 15. The CDR3 extends over 16 amino acids. CDR3 in amino acids: CASTLSGGQEPYGYTF. In nucleotides, the CDR3 is TGCGCCAGCACCCTCAGTGGCGGACAGGAGCCCTATGGCTACACCTTC.

The chain employs TRBV29-1 and TRBJ2-5; 10 positions agree with TRBD1. With V trimmed by 6 bases and J by 3 bases, 13 bases remained unmatched. The V gene's germline CDR1 is SQVTM and CDR2 ANQGSEA. The CDR3 length is 16 residues. In DNA, the CDR3 is TGCAGCGTAGGCAAACATGGACAGGGGGGGAAAGAGACCCAGTACTTC. Translated: CSVGKHGQGGKETQYF.

The chain has TRBV30 and TRBJ1-2; possible D gene TRBD1, 6 bases. This CDR3 is built from 13 residues. The germline V and J ends were trimmed by 5 bases and 1 base, with 11 bases remaining between them. From germline, CDR1 is GTSNPN and CDR2 SVGIG (reference sequence). CDR3 in amino acids: CAWRLRGNYGYTF. Written as DNA, the CDR3 is TGTGCCTGGCGCCTCAGGGGTAACTATGGCTACACCTTC.

J is TRBJ2-3 and V is TRBV12-5, with D possibly being TRBD2 (5 bases). The CDR3 runs to 17 residues. Germline values: CDR1 LGHNT, CDR2 FRNRAP. Trimming left V 0 bases short and J 0 bases short, with 13 bases between. The CDR3 sequence is CASGLVREALSTDTQYF. The CDR3 nucleotides read TGTGCTAGTGGTTTGGTACGGGAAGCCCTTAGCACAGATACGCAGTATTTT.

This clone showed up just once. The rearrangement joins TRBV11-2 to TRBJ1-2; possibly TRBD1 for D (6 bases). The germline gives CDR1 SGHAT, CDR2 FQNNGV. The CDR3 has 12 amino acids. With 4 bases removed from V and 8 bases from J, the gap between germline ends came to 11 bases. DNA for the CDR3: TGTGCCAGCAGCTCCCCAGGGGACGGCTACACCTTC. Translation: CASSSPGDGYTF.

DNA of the CDR3: TGTGCCATCAGTGAGCCTTACGGGGAGATGAACACTGAAGCTTTCTTT. Its protein product is CAISEPYGEMNTEAFF. The chain links TRBV10-3 to TRBJ1-1, with D uncertain. This CDR3 has 16 residues. The germline V gene has CDR1 ENHRY and CDR2 SYGVKD. V was trimmed by 2 bases and J by 0 bases, leaving 13 bases between them.

The chain employs TRBV6-1 and TRBJ1-3; TRBD1 agrees at 9 bases. The CDR3 contains 17 residues. Trimming at V came to 2 bases and at J to 2 bases, leaving 7 bases not matched to a gene. CDR1 MNHNS and CDR2 SASEGT come from the germline V gene. CDR3 region: CASSELRTGVAGNTIYF. The CDR3 region has the DNA TGTGCCAGCAGTGAACTCCGGACAGGGGTGGCTGGAAACACCATATATTTT.

The chain recombines TRBV9 with TRBJ1-4; D ambiguous. The CDR3 consists of 14 residues. With 0 bases removed from V and 6 bases from J, the gap between germline ends came to 9 bases. Per germline, CDR1 SGDLS and CDR2 YYNGEE. The DNA of the CDR3 is TGTGCCAGCAGCGTAGGGGTCGAGGATGAAAAACTGTTTTTT. This codes for CASSVGVEDEKLFF.

This clone showed up just once. The chain couples TRBV29-1 to TRBJ2-1; 12 bases match TRBD2. The germline V gene encodes CDR1 SQVTM and CDR2 ANQGSEA. V lost 4 bases to trimming and J lost 8 bases; unmatched junction nucleotides: 18. This CDR3 has 18 residues. The CDR3 is CSVAGLNRRTSGKYEQFF. CDR3 nucleotide sequence: TGCAGCGTTGCAGGCCTCAACCGCAGGACTAGCGGGAAGTATGAGCAGTTCTTC.

V usage is TRBV19 and J usage is TRBJ2-5; 9 nucleotides align to TRBD1. This CDR3 has 14 residues. Germline assignment: CDR1 LNHDA and CDR2 SQIVND (reference sequence). V was clipped by 1 base and J by 4 bases; unmatched bases: 1. CDR3 bases: TGTGCCAGTAGTATAGCGGACAGGGGAGAGACCCAGTACTTC. Its protein is CASSIADRGETQYF.

The J gene is TRBJ1-2, the V gene TRBV5-4; D ambiguous. V was shortened by 1 base and J by 3 bases, with 4 bases between the two germline ends. This CDR3 has 12 residues. Germline-derived CDR1 and CDR2 are SGHNT and YYREEE (reference sequence). The CDR3 protein is CASSLTDYGYTF. CDR3 in DNA: TGTGCCAGCAGCTTGACAGACTATGGCTACACCTTC.

Only a few counts were recorded for this clone. The chain carries TRBV2 and TRBJ2-5, with 10 bases aligning to TRBD2. The CDR3 has 15 amino acids. V lost 5 bases and J lost 6; bases outside the gene matches: 9. The germline CDR1 and CDR2 sequences are SNHLY and FYNNEI. In DNA form, the CDR3 reads TGTGCCAGCAGTCTGTCCCTAGCGGGGGTGAAGACCCAGTACTTC. This translates into CASSLSLAGVKTQYF.

The V and J genes are TRBV7-9 and TRBJ2-1; 7 bases map to TRBD2. Germline V CDR1 and CDR2: SEHNR, FQNEAQ (reference sequence). The CDR3 spans 16 residues. After removal of 4 bases from V and 5 bases from J, the junction contained 11 bases not matched to a gene. This CDR3 is CASSSDPTSEHNEQFF. CDR3 in DNA: TGTGCCAGCAGCTCCGACCCCACTAGCGAGCACAATGAGCAGTTCTTC.

The chain joins TRBV5-6 to TRBJ2-1; 7 bases are shared with TRBD1. Germline CDR1 and CDR2: SGHDT and YYEEEE. Trimming at V came to 4 bases and at J to 0 bases, leaving 4 bases not matched to a gene. CDR3 length: 15 amino acids. For the CDR3, the DNA is TGTGCCAGCAGCCCGGGACAGAGCTCCTACAATGAGCAGTTCTTC. It specifies CASSPGQSSYNEQFF.

This CDR3 reads CASSSTYAGSTYEQYF. In DNA, the CDR3 is TGTGCCAGCAGCTCAACCTATGCGGGGAGCACCTACGAGCAGTACTTC. The chain recombines TRBV7-6 with TRBJ2-7; D is possibly TRBD2 (6 bases). This CDR3 is 16 amino acids long. The V end lost 4 bases, the J end lost 2 bases, and 18 bases lay between the germline ends. Germline V CDR1 and CDR2: SGHVS, FNYEAQ.

This clone showed up just a few times. V usage is TRBV6-1 and J usage is TRBJ1-3; D remains unclear. The CDR3 has 15 residues. Germline lookup yields CDR1 MNHNS and CDR2 SASEGT. Trimming removed 7 bases at V and 4 bases at J, with 17 bases between. Here the CDR3 DNA reads TGTGCCAGCACCAATTCCGGTACTCTCGGAAACACCATATATTTT. Translated, it gives CASTNSGTLGNTIYF.

The CDR3 spells CASSQGSWSTRFWETQYF. CDR3 DNA: TGTGCCAGCAGCCAAGGTTCTTGGTCGACGAGGTTTTGGGAGACCCAGTACTTC. This chain links TRBV14 with TRBJ2-5; no definite D call. This CDR3 comprises 18 residues. V lost 1 base and J 5 bases, leaving 23 bases between the germline ends. Germline lookup yields CDR1 SGHDN and CDR2 FVKESK.

This clone was seen only once. The genes are TRBV20-1 and TRBJ1-2; D call uncertain. Between the trimmed V and J ends, which lost 5 bases and 8 bases, there was a span of 6 bases. The CDR3 runs to 9 residues. The germline gives CDR1 DFQATT, CDR2 SNEGSKA (reference sequence). The CDR3 nucleotides are TGCAGTGCTTTGCGAGGCTACACCTTC. It yields the protein CSALRGYTF.

V is TRBV7-6 and J is TRBJ1-5, with 12 bases matching TRBD1. The CDR3 is made up of 18 amino acids. The V gene's germline CDR1 is SGHVS and CDR2 FNYEAQ. J was trimmed by 2 bases and V by 1 base; bases with no gene match: 6. In DNA, the CDR3 is TGTGCCAGCAGCTTAGGGGACAGGGGGCATTTGGGCAATCAGCCCCAGCATTTT. This gives the protein CASSLGDRGHLGNQPQHF.

This chain connects TRBV11-3 to TRBJ2-1; 9 positions agree with TRBD2. This CDR3 contains 15 residues. Per the germline V gene, CDR1 is SGHNT and CDR2 is YENEEA. The ends lost 5 bases at V and 9 bases at J; junction bases unmatched: 11. The CDR3 DNA sequence: TGTGCCAGCAGCCCTAGCGGGAACCTTTTGGGTGAGCAGTTCTTC. Amino acids: CASSPSGNLLGEQFF.

V usage is TRBV29-1 and J usage is TRBJ2-5, with 12 bases fitting TRBD2. Looked up from germline, CDR1 is SQVTM and CDR2 is ANQGSEA. The CDR3 loop spans 16 amino acids. The ends lost 4 bases at V and 4 bases at J; junction bases unmatched: 10. DNA of the CDR3: TGCAGCGTTGGCGTTAGGACTAGCGGGATCGGAGAGACCCAGTACTTC. Protein product: CSVGVRTSGIGETQYF. The variable domain in full, completed from reference TRBV29-1 and TRBJ2-5, reads SAVISQKPSRDICQRGTSLTIQCQVDSQVTMMFWYRQQPGQSLTLIATANQGSEATYESGFVIDKFPISRPNLTFSTLTVSNMSPEDSSIYLCSVGVRTSGIGETQYFGPGTRLLVL.

This chain joins TRBV7-2 and TRBJ2-7, with a weak D call TRBD1 (6 bases). V dropped 1 base and J dropped 1 base, with 8 bases sitting between them. CDR1 is SGHTA, CDR2 FQGNSA, per germline. The CDR3 has 14 amino acids. The CDR3 region has the DNA TGTGCCAGCAGCTTAGAGGACAGTTCCTACGAGCAGTACTTC. Translated: CASSLEDSSYEQYF. Supplemented by reference TRBV7-2 and TRBJ2-7, the full variable domain reads GAGVSQSPSNKVTEKGKDVELRCDPISGHTALYWYRQSLGQGLEFLIYFQGNSAPDKSGLPSDRFSAERTGGSVSTLTIQRTQQEDSAVYLCASSLEDSSYEQYFGPGTRLTVT.

The V and J genes are TRBV28 and TRBJ1-5; no firm D call. The CDR3 consists of 15 residues. CDR1 MDHEN and CDR2 SYDVKM come from the germline V gene. Trimming removed 6 bases at V and 7 bases at J, with 19 bases between. The CDR3, as DNA: TGTGCCAGCAGCCCGGGTCGTACTGCAGTACAGCCCCAGCATTTT. Residues: CASSPGRTAVQPQHF.

This sequence joins TRBV6-6 and TRBJ2-1; a possible D gene is TRBD2 (7 bases). Germline V lookup: CDR1 MNHNY, CDR2 SVGAGI (reference sequence). The CDR3 runs to 14 residues. Trimming removed 2 bases at V and 8 bases at J, with 13 bases between. The CDR3 loop is CASSYRGARDEQFF. The CDR3 DNA follows: TGTGCCAGCAGTTACCGGGGGGCAAGGGATGAGCAGTTCTTC.

J is TRBJ2-7 and V is TRBV11-2, with 7 bases fitting TRBD2. V shed 1 base, J shed 7 bases, and the junction held 13 bases outside the gene matches. The CDR3 is 16 residues long. Germline-derived CDR1 and CDR2 are SGHAT and FQNNGV. The CDR3 nucleotides read TGTGCCAGCAGCTTAGTACCTAGCGGCAGGCGGAGGGAGCAGTACTTC. Protein sequence: CASSLVPSGRRREQYF.

The chain uses TRBV6-6 and TRBJ1-5; a possible D gene is TRBD1 (6 bases). CDR1 is MNHNY, CDR2 SVGAGI, per germline (reference sequence). The CDR3 runs 15 residues. V lost 2 bases to trimming and J lost 3 bases, with 11 bases between them. The CDR3 reads CASSYQRDINQPQHF. CDR3 DNA sequence: TGTGCCAGCAGTTACCAGCGGGACATCAATCAGCCCCAGCATTTT.

The chain joins TRBV30 to TRBJ2-7; 7 nucleotides match TRBD1. Germline CDR1 reads GTSNPN; CDR2 reads SVGIG (reference sequence). Trimming cost V 2 bases and J 6 bases; bases outside gene matches: 10. This CDR3 contains 14 residues. The CDR3 sequence is CAWSTWTGGCEQYF. DNA for the CDR3: TGTGCCTGGAGTACATGGACAGGTGGTTGCGAGCAGTACTTC.

The rearrangement uses TRBV18 and TRBJ1-2; D remains unclear. V shed 0 bases and J shed 4 bases, with 6 bases lying between them. The germline V gene encodes CDR1 KGHSH and CDR2 LQKENI. The CDR3 covers 13 residues. CDR3 nucleotide sequence: TGTGCCAGCTCACCACCGATCAGCTATGGCTACACCTTC. As protein: CASSPPISYGYTF.

The chain recombines TRBV7-9 with TRBJ2-3; TRBD2 matches at 10 bases. Looked up from germline, CDR1 is SEHNR and CDR2 is FQNEAQ (reference sequence). V lost 1 base, J lost 0 bases, and 10 bases stayed unmatched. The CDR3 is 19 residues long. The CDR3 spells CASSLESASGSESTDTQYF. The CDR3 coding sequence is TGTGCCAGCAGCTTAGAATCGGCTAGCGGGAGTGAGAGCACAGATACGCAGTATTTT. The whole variable domain, remainder taken from reference TRBV7-9 and TRBJ2-3, is DTGVSQNPRHKITKRGQNVTFRCDPISEHNRLYWYRQTLGQGPEFLTYFQNEAQLEKSRLLSDRFSAERPKGSFSTLEIQRTEQGDSAMYLCASSLESASGSESTDTQYFGPGTRLTVL.